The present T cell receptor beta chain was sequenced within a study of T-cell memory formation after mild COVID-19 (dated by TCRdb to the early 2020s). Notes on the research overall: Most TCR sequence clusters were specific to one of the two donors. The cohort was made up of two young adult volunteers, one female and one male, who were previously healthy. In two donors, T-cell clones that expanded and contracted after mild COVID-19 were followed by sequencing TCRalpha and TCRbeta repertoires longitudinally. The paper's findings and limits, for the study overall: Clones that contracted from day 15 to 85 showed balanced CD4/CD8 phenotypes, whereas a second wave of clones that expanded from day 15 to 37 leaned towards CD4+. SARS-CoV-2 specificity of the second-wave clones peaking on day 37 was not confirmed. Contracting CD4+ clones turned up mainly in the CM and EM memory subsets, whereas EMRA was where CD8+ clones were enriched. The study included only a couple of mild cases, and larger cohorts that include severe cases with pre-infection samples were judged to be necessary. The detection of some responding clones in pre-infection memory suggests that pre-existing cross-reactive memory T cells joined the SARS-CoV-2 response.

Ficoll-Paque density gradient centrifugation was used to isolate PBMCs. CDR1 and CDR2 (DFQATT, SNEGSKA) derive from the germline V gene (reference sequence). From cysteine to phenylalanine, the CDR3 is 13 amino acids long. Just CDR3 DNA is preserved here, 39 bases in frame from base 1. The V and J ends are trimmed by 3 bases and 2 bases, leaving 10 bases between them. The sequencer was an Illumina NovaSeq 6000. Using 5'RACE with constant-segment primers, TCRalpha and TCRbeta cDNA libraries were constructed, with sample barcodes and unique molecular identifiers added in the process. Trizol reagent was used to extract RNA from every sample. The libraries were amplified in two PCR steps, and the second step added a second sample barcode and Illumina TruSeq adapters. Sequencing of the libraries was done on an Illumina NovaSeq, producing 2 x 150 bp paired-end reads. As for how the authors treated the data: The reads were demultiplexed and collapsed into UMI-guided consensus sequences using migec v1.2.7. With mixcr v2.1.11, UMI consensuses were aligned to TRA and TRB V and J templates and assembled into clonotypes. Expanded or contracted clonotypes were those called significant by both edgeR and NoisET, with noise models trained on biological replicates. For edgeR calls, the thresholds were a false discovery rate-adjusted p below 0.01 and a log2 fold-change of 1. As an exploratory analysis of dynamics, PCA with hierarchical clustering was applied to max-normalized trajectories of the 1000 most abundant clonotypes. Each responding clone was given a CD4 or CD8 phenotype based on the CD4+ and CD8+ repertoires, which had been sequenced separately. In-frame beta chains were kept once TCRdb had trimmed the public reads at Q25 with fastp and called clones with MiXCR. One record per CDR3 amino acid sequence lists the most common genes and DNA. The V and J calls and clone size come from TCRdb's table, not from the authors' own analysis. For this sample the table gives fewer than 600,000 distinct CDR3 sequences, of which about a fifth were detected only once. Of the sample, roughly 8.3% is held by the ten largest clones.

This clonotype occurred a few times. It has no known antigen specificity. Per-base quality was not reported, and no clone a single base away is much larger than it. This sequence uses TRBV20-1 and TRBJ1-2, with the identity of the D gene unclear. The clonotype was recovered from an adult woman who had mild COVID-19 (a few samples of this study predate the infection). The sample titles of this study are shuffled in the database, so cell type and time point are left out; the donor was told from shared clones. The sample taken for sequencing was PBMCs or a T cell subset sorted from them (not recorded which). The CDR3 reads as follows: CSARGRENYGYTF. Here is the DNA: TGCAGTGCTAGGGGCAGAGAGAACTATGGCTACACCTTC.